The source of this TCR beta chain is a study of a mutant IDH1 vaccine in newly diagnosed glioma (dated by TCRdb to the early 2020s). At the level of the whole study: Across visits V03 through V10, patients got a total of eight vaccinations, given in weeks 1, 3, 5, 7, 11, 15, 19 and 23. Six visits were used for peripheral blood collection: V03 (baseline), V05, V07, V10, V12 and V13. Vaccination began 4-6 weeks after radiotherapy alone, or alongside temozolomide cycles in the chemotherapy-containing groups. For exploratory analyses, longitudinal TCRB deep sequencing was carried out in more than 20 treated patients wherever samples were available. Of the approximately 29 treated patients, 62.5% were male and approximately 38% were female, and a mean age of roughly 41 years was recorded. Prior to enrollment, standard therapy consisting of radiotherapy alone, temozolomide alone, or radiochemotherapy with temozolomide had been administered to patients, with the combination being received by most patients. The investigation overall reported the following: Vaccine-induced immune responses across multiple MHC alleles were detected in around 92% of patients. Availability determined which PBMC samples were chosen for TCRB deep sequencing. Changes in the top peripheral T cell clonotypes picked up by TCRB sequencing did not appear to be linked to pseudoprogression. The authors stated that sample limitations prevented analyses of patient blood samples from being reproduced.

The library was obtained by the immunoSEQ multiplex PCR assay. Following the manufacturer's protocol, the hsTCRB Kit was used to amplify rearranged TCR beta chain sequences. An Illumina MiSeq was used to sequence the TCRB libraries. The study's own analysis went as follows. Demultiplexing, trimming and gene mapping were performed with the kit vendor's proprietary platform. This is the immuneACCESS table as TCRdb keeps it, with only in-frame sequences that have V and J called. A part of the clones is gone; compared with another copy, unresolved V genes explain less than half, and the rest is unexplained. The V and J calls and clone size come from that table; D and trimming were worked out from the DNA. The sample yields 25,000 to 35,000 clones; 85% to 90% were counted once. Jointly, the top ten make up approximately 2.3% of the sample. The sample's time point, from its label and the paper: week 23, last vaccination. A 20-mer mutant IDH1 peptide at 300 micrograms in Montanide made up each vaccine dose, which was injected subcutaneously together with topical imiquimod. The donors had newly diagnosed IDH1-mutant astrocytomas of WHO grade 3 or 4 that showed loss of nuclear ATRX. The samples were drawn from NOA16, a multicentre, single-arm, open-label phase I trial in Germany that tested a mutant IDH1 peptide vaccine in humans for the first time. Genomic DNA for TCRB sequencing was extracted from EDTA blood using the DNeasy Blood and Tissue Kit.

This clone was observed once. There is no known antigen for this receptor. Nothing much larger sits one base from this clone, and base qualities are not available. V is clipped by 2 bases and J by 11 bases, and the sequence between their germline boundaries is 22 bases long. Looking up the germline V gene yields CDR1 SGHRS and CDR2 YFSETQ. The CDR3 goes from the cysteine to the phenylalanine over 15 residues. Only the CDR3 part of the read is kept: 45 bases, read in frame from the first base. Sequences were derived from PBMCs, sampled from a glioma patient whose treatment included an IDH1 peptide vaccine. The rearrangement joined TRBV5-1 to TRBJ1-1; a confident D gene designation cannot be given. The TCR originated in a man aged 40-55 years with glioma. The DNA sequence reads TGCGCCAGCAGCTTAGGTTTAGAGGGCCCTCGGGAGGCTTTCTTT. It is translated as CASSLGLEGPREAFF.